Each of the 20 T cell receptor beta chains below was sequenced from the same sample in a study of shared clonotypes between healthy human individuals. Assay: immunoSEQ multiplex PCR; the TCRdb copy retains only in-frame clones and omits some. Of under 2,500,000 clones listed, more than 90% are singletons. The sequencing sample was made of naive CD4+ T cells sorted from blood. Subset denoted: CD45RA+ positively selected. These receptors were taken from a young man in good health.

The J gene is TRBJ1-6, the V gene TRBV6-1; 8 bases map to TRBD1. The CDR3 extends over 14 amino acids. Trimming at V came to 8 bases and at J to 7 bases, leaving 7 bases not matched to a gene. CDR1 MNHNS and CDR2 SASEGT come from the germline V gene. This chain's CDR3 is CASLRTGLNSPLHF. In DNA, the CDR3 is TGTGCCAGCCTCCGGACAGGGCTGAATTCACCCCTCCACTTT.

The CDR3 reads CASSPTGWDGSEAFF. DNA of the CDR3: TGTGCCAGCAGCCCCACAGGGTGGGATGGATCTGAAGCTTTCTTT. This sequence joins TRBV7-2 and TRBJ1-1; D may be TRBD1 (6 bases). Trimming pared 5 bases from V and 6 bases from J, leaving 19 bases between. Germline assignment: CDR1 SGHTA and CDR2 FQGNSA. The CDR3 spans 15 residues.

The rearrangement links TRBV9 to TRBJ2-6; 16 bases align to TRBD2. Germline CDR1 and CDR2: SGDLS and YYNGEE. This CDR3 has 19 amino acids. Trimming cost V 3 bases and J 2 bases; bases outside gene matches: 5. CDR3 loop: CASSGGLAGGKTGANVLTF. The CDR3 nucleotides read TGTGCCAGCAGCGGGGGACTAGCGGGAGGGAAGACTGGGGCCAACGTCCTGACTTTC.

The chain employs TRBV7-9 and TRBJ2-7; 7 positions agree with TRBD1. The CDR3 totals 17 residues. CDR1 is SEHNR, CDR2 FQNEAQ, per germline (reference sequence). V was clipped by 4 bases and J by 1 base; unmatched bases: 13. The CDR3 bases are TGTGCCAGCAGCTCGGACAGGCTTCTGGGCGATTCCTACGAGCAGTACTTC. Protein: CASSSDRLLGDSYEQYF.

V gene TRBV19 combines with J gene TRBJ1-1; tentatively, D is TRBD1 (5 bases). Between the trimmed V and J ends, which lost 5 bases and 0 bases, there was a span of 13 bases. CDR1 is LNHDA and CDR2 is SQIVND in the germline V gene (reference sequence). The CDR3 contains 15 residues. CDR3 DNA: TGTGCCAGTAGTGTCGGAGACAGCGTGAACACTGAAGCTTTCTTT. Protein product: CASSVGDSVNTEAFF.

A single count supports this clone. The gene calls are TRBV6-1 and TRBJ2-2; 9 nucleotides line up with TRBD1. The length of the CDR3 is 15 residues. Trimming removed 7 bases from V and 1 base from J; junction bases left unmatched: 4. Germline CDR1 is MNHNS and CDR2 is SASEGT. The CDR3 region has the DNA TGTGCCAGCACCTTGACAGGGGGGAACACCGGGGAGCTGTTTTTT. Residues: CASTLTGGNTGELFF.

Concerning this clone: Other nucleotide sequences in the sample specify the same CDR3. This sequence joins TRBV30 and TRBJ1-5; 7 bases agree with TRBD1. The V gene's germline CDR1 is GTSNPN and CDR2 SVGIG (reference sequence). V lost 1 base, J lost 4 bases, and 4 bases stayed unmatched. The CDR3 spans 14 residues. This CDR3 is CAWSGAGGNQPQHF. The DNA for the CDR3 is TGTGCCTGGAGTGGGGCAGGGGGAAATCAGCCCCAGCATTTT.

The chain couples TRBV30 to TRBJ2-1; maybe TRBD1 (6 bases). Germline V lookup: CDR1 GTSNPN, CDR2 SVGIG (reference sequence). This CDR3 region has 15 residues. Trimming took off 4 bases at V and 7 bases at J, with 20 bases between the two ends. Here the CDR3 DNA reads TGTGCCTGGAACCCATCTAGGGGGAAAAGGAATGAGCAGTTCTTC. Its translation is CAWNPSRGKRNEQFF.

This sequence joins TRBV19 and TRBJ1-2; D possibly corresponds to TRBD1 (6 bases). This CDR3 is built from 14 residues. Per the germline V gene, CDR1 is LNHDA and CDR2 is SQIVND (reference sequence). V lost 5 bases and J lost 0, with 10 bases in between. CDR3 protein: CASSLGTTNYGYTF. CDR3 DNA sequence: TGTGCCAGTAGTCTCGGGACAACTAACTATGGCTACACCTTC.

The CDR3 protein is CASSIAPGRSSGANVLTF. CDR3 sequence (DNA): TGTGCCAGTAGTATAGCCCCTGGACGGAGCTCTGGGGCCAACGTCCTGACTTTC. The chain links TRBV19 to TRBJ2-6; D remains unclear. This CDR3 comprises 18 residues. Looked up from germline, CDR1 is LNHDA and CDR2 is SQIVND (reference sequence). V was trimmed by 1 base and J by 0 bases, leaving 13 bases between them.

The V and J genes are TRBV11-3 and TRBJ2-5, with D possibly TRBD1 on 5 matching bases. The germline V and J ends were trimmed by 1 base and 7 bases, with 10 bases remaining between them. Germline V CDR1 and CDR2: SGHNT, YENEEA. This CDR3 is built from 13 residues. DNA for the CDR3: TGTGCCAGCAGCTTAGGCCCTACAGGGACCCAGTACTTC. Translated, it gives CASSLGPTGTQYF.

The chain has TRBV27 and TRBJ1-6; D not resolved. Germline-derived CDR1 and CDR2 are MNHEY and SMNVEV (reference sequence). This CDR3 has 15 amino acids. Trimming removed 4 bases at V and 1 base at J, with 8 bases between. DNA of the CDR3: TGTGCCAGCAGTTCGTACGGTTCCTATAATTCACCCCTCCACTTT. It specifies CASSSYGSYNSPLHF.

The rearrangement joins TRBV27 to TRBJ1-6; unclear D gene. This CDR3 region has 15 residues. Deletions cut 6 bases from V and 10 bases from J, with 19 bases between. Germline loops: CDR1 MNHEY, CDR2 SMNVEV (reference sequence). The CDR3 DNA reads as TGTGCCAGCAGGCCCGATACAGTGGGTTTCTCACCCCTCCACTTT. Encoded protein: CASRPDTVGFSPLHF.

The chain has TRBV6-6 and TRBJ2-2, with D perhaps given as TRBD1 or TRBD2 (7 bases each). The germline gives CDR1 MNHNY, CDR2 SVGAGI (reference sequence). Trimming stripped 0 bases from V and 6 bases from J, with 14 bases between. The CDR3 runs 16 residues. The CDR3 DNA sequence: TGTGCCAGCAGTTACTCGGGAGGGGGCGGCTCCGGGGAGCTGTTTTTT. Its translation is CASSYSGGGGSGELFF.

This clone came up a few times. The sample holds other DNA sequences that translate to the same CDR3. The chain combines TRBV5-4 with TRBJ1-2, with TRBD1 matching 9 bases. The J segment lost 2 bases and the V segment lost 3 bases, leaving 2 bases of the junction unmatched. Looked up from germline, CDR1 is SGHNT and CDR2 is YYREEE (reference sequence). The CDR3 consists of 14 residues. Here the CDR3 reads CASSSGQGNYGYTF. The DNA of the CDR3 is TGTGCCAGCAGCTCAGGACAGGGGAACTATGGCTACACCTTC.

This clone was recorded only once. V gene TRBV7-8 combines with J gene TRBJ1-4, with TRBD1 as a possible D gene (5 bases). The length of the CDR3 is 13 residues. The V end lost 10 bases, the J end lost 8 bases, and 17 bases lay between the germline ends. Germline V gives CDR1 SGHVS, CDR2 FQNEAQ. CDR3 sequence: CATGGGVGEKLFF. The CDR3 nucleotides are TGTGCCACCGGCGGGGGGGTAGGGGAAAAACTGTTTTTT.

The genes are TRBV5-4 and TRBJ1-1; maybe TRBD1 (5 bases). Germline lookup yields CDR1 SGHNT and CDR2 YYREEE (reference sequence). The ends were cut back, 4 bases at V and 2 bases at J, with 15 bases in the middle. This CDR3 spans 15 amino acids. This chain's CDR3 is CASSAGEGANTEAFF. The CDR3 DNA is TGTGCCAGCAGCGCGGGGGAGGGCGCAAACACTGAAGCTTTCTTT.

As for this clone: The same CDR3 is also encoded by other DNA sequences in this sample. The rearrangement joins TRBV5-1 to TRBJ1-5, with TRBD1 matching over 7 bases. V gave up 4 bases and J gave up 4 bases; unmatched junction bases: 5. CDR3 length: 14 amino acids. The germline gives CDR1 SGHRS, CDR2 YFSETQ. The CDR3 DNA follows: TGCGCCAGCAGCCTGGGGACAGCAAATCAGCCCCAGCATTTT. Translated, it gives CASSLGTANQPQHF. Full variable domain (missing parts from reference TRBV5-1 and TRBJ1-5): KAGVTQTPRYLIKTRGQQVTLSCSPISGHRSVSWYQQTPGQGLQFLFEYFSETQRNKGNFPGRFSGRQFSNSRSEMNVSTLELGDSALYLCASSLGTANQPQHFGDGTRLSIL.

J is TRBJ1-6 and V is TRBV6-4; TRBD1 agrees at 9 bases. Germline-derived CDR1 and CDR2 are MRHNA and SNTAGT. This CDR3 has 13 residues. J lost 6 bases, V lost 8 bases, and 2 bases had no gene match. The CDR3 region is CASRDRVNSPLHF. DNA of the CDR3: TGTGCCAGCCGGGACAGGGTTAATTCACCCCTCCACTTT.

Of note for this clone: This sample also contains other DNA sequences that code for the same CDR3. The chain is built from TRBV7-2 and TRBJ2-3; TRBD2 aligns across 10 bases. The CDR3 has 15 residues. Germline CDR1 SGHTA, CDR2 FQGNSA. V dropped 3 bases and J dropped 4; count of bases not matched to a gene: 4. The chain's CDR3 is CASSLSGRGADTQYF. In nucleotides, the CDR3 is TGTGCCAGCAGCTTGAGCGGGAGGGGGGCAGATACGCAGTATTTT. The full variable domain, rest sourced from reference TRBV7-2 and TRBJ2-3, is GAGVSQSPSNKVTEKGKDVELRCDPISGHTALYWYRQSLGQGLEFLIYFQGNSAPDKSGLPSDRFSAERTGGSVSTLTIQRTQQEDSAVYLCASSLSGRGADTQYFGPGTRLTVL.